A selection of T cell receptor beta chains follows, all from one sample in a study of cytomegalovirus exposure and HLA in healthy donors. This table comes from immunoSEQ multiplex PCR, and its TCRdb copy is limited to in-frame clones, with some not included. The sample gives about 82,000 clones, approximately 80% of which show up once; approximately 3.2% is in the top ten. Sequenced: PBMCs. The receptors originated from a man between 45 and 60 years old in good health and CMV-seronegative. The CDR3 runs from the conserved cysteine through the conserved F or W. D genes are given only for firm matches. Clone size appears in some rows only: once, few, many, or a class for an expanded clone.

v_gene	j_gene	d_gene	abundance	CDR3nt	CDR3aa
TRBV6-5	TRBJ2-5	TRBD1	once	TGTGCCAGCACCTCGACAGGGGGACGGCAAGAGACCCAGTACTTC	CASTSTGGRQETQYF
TRBV2	TRBJ2-7	-	-	TGTGCCAGCAGTCCACAGGGAATATTACAGTACTTC	CASSPQGILQYF
TRBV27	TRBJ2-3	-	few	TGTGCCAGCAGGCGGCTCTCTAGCACAGATACGCAGTATTTT	CASRRLSSTDTQYF
TRBV2	TRBJ1-2	TRBD1	-	TGTGCCAGCAGTCGGAACAGGGGGCGGGACGGCTACACCTTC	CASSRNRGRDGYTF
TRBV2	TRBJ2-1	TRBD2	-	TGTGCCAGCCTGACTAGCAGCTTTCGGTTCTTC	CASLTSSFRFF
TRBV5-1	TRBJ1-1	-	-	TGCGCCAGCAGCACCTCAGGGGACACTGAAGCTTTCTTT	CASSTSGDTEAFF
TRBV7-6	TRBJ1-4	TRBD1	-	TGTGCCAGCAGCTTAAAACCGCAGGGGGCTGAAAAACTGTTTTTT	CASSLKPQGAEKLFF
TRBV5-4	TRBJ2-5	-	-	TGTGCCAGCAGCTTAACGGGCGCGGGGCAAGAGACCCAGTACTTC	CASSLTGAGQETQYF
TRBV4-3	TRBJ2-7	-	-	TGCGCCAGCAGCCAAGATTCCGGACAGCTCGAGCAGTACTTC	CASSQDSGQLEQYF
TRBV11-1	TRBJ1-1	TRBD1	-	TGTGCCAGCAGCTACAGGGGTTATACTGAAGCTTTCTTT	CASSYRGYTEAFF
TRBV18	TRBJ1-1	-	-	TGTGCCAGCTCACCAGGGCAGGAGGTCGGGACTGAAGCTTTCTTT	CASSPGQEVGTEAFF
TRBV5-1	TRBJ1-2	-	few	TGCGCCAGCAGCTTCGGAGGAGCCCATGGCTACACCTTC	CASSFGGAHGYTF